A selection of T cell receptor beta chains follows, all from one sample in a study of T cell repertoires in cytomegalovirus infection. The antigens these receptors bind are not known. In TCRdb, the reads were re-called with MiXCR into one record per CDR3 protein. Here the sample spans roughly 730,000 distinct CDR3 sequences, around 32% being singletons. The source material was cultured PBMCs, sampled from culture after CMV antigen stimulation. The receptor set was obtained from a human donor in good health (CMV status not recorded). Some clones in this sample may be carry-over from other donors' samples. Both conserved end residues are part of each CDR3. The order of the fields is D gene, V gene, clone size, J gene, CDR3 DNA, CDR3 protein. A D gene is named only where the DNA matches it firmly. Only part of the rows carry a size: once, few, many, or a class if the clone is expanded.

.	TRBV27	.	TRBJ2-7	TGTGCCAGCAGTCCTCGACAGGGATCTAGCGTAACCTACGAGCAGTACTTC	CASSPRQGSSVTYEQYF
TRBD2	TRBV7-9	.	TRBJ2-1	TGTGCCAGCAGCTCGACACTAGCGGGGGCGGGTGAGCAGTTCTTC	CASSSTLAGAGEQFF
.	TRBV6-6	.	TRBJ2-7	TGTGCCAGCAGTTACTTGGCAGGGAGCTCCTACGAGCAGTACTTC	CASSYLAGSSYEQYF
TRBD2	TRBV5-1	few	TRBJ2-2	TGCGCCAGCAGCTTGGCAGGCGTAGCGGGAAACACCGGGGAGCTGTTTTTT	CASSLAGVAGNTGELFF
.	TRBV10-3	few	TRBJ2-1	TGTGCCATCAGTGAGTCTTGGAGGGGGCGCTTGAATGAGCAGTTCTTC	CAISESWRGRLNEQFF
.	TRBV19	few	TRBJ1-5	TGTGCCAGCACGGACGACCGTTATAGCAATCAGCCCCAGCATTTT	CASTDDRYSNQPQHF
.	TRBV4-3	.	TRBJ2-3	TGCGCCAGCAGCCAGGGACTCCAATTAGATACGCAGTATTTT	CASSQGLQLDTQYF
TRBD2	TRBV11-2	.	TRBJ2-2	TGTGCCAGCAGCCCCGGGACTAGGGTGAACACCGGGGAGCTGTTTTTT	CASSPGTRVNTGELFF
.	TRBV19	.	TRBJ1-3	TGTGCCAGTAGTCTTTCGACAGCCAAAAGCCGACCCTCTGGAAACACCATATATTTT	CASSLSTAKSRPSGNTIYF
.	TRBV4-3	.	TRBJ2-5	TGCGCCAGCAGCCAAGATGTGGAGGGGGGTAGGGAGACCCAGTACTTC	CASSQDVEGGRETQYF
.	TRBV7-2	many	TRBJ1-3	TGTGCCAGCAGCTTAGGGGTGGGACGAAACACCATATATTTT	CASSLGVGRNTIYF
.	TRBV6-6	few	TRBJ2-7	TGTGCCAGCAGTGCGAGCCGGGACTCCTACGAGCAGTACTTC	CASSASRDSYEQYF
TRBD1	TRBV20-1	.	TRBJ2-7	TGCAGTGCTAGTTGGGGGACAGGCTACGAGCAGTACTTC	CSASWGTGYEQYF
.	TRBV12-3/TRBV12-4	few	TRBJ2-1	TGTGCCAGCAGCCAGGGGTCAAGGGGTTACAATGAGCAGTTCTTC	CASSQGSRGYNEQFF
.	TRBV6-6	.	TRBJ2-1	TGTGCCAGCAGCCAACCGGGACTCGAGGGGCATGAGCAGTTCTTC	CASSQPGLEGHEQFF
.	TRBV7-8	.	TRBJ2-4	TGTGCCAGCAGCCCATCCCGTGGGATCGAGGGCAAAAACATTCAGTACTTC	CASSPSRGIEGKNIQYF
TRBD2	TRBV7-2	many	TRBJ2-1	TGTGCCAGCAGCCCAGGGCCGAGCGGGGGATGGGATGAGCAGTTCTTC	CASSPGPSGGWDEQFF
.	TRBV7-6	few	TRBJ1-6	TGTGCCAGCAGCTTAGGGGGAGTGGGGGGTGGTAATTCACCCCTCCACTTT	CASSLGGVGGGNSPLHF
.	TRBV30	few	TRBJ2-7	TGTGCCTGGAGTTATGTCACCCGGACGCTTGGCGAGCAGTACTTC	CAWSYVTRTLGEQYF
TRBD2	TRBV19	once	TRBJ2-2	TGTGCCACCGGACTAGCGGGACCAAACGAGGAGCTGTTTTTT	CATGLAGPNEELFF
.	TRBV6-2/TRBV6-3	.	TRBJ2-5	TGTGCCAGCACCCCCGCCGGCAACCGGTCAAGAGAGACCCAGTACTTC	CASTPAGNRSRETQYF
.	TRBV19	many	TRBJ2-7	TGTGCCAGTACAAGTAGGTCCTACGAGCAGTACTTC	CASTSRSYEQYF
TRBD2	TRBV12-3/TRBV12-4	.	TRBJ2-5	TGTGCCAGCAGTGGGGGGACTAGCGGGGAAGAGACCCAGTACTTC	CASSGGTSGEETQYF
TRBD1	TRBV19	.	TRBJ2-3	TGTGCCAGTAGTATACTTCCGGGACAGGGCGCAGATACGCAGTATTTT	CASSILPGQGADTQYF
TRBD2	TRBV19	.	TRBJ2-7	TGTGCCAGTAGTATGGGACTAGCGGAGACCTACGAGCAGTACTTC	CASSMGLAETYEQYF
.	TRBV18	.	TRBJ2-1	TGTGCCAGCTCACCCACTTTGAGGGACACCTACAATGAGCAGTTCTTC	CASSPTLRDTYNEQFF
.	TRBV6-5	.	TRBJ1-6	TGTGCCAGCAGTGAATGGGTGGCCAATTCACCCCTCCACTTT	CASSEWVANSPLHF
.	TRBV20-1	.	TRBJ2-5	TGCAGTGCTAGGGTAAAGGGGCTGGGACTTCAAGAGACCCAGTACTTC	CSARVKGLGLQETQYF
TRBD1	TRBV15	.	TRBJ1-2	TGTGCCACCAGAGATGACAGGGGTGGTGGCTACACCTTC	CATRDDRGGGYTF
.	TRBV15	.	TRBJ1-1	TGTGCCACCAGCAGAGATATTAGAGCTGAAGCTTTCTTT	CATSRDIRAEAFF
.	TRBV20-1	few	TRBJ2-2	TGCAGTGCTCGAAAAAACAAGAACACCGGGGAGCTGTTTTTT	CSARKNKNTGELFF
.	TRBV18	.	TRBJ1-1	TGTGCCAGCTCACCACGGGGGGAAATCGGCACTGAAGCTTTCTTT	CASSPRGEIGTEAFF
TRBD1	TRBV7-6	.	TRBJ1-2	TGTGCCAGCAGCCCCACATCTTTGGGACAGACTAACTATGGCTACACCTTC	CASSPTSLGQTNYGYTF
.	TRBV7-8	.	TRBJ1-5	TGTGCCAGCAGCCACCGGGTTGGGCATCAGCCCCAGCATTTT	CASSHRVGHQPQHF
.	TRBV6-1	.	TRBJ1-5	TGTGCCAGCACCACGGGGGGGGGGCAGCCCCAGCATTTT	CASTTGGGQPQHF
TRBD1	TRBV20-1	.	TRBJ2-7	TGCAGTGCTAGAGATAGGCCAGGGGGCGAGCAGTACTTC	CSARDRPGGEQYF
.	TRBV15	few	TRBJ1-4	TGTGCCACCAGCAGAGATCGAGGCGTTGGAAAACTGTTTTTT	CATSRDRGVGKLFF
TRBD2	TRBV11-2	few	TRBJ2-1	TGTGCCAGCAGCACCGGGACTAGCGGTTACAATGAGCAGTTCTTC	CASSTGTSGYNEQFF
.	TRBV6-1	many	TRBJ2-7	TGTGCCAGCAGTGAAACGCGTGCATTAAGACAGATCGAGGAGCAGTACTTC	CASSETRALRQIEEQYF
TRBD2	TRBV27	few	TRBJ2-5	TGTGCCAGCAGTCTAATGGGACTAGGAACAGAGACCCAGTACTTC	CASSLMGLGTETQYF
.	TRBV7-2	.	TRBJ1-5	TGTGCCAGCAGCCCGGCCGGACATTTGCCCCAGCATTTT	CASSPAGHLPQHF
.	TRBV24-1	.	TRBJ2-7	TGTGCCACCAGTGCGGGCAGCACCTACGAGCAGTACTTC	CATSAGSTYEQYF
.	TRBV7-2	few	TRBJ2-3	TGTGCCAGCAGCATGGGGGGGGCCACAGATACGCAGTATTTT	CASSMGGATDTQYF
.	TRBV28	few	TRBJ1-6	TGTGCCAGCAGTTTCGACCGGGGGATAACTTCACCCCTCCACTTT	CASSFDRGITSPLHF
TRBD1	TRBV15	.	TRBJ1-4	TGTGCCACCAGCAAACAGGGGACGACCGAAAAACTGTTTTTT	CATSKQGTTEKLFF
TRBD1	TRBV28	.	TRBJ1-4	TGTGCCAGCAGGAAACAGGGGAATGCAGAAAAACTGTTTTTT	CASRKQGNAEKLFF
TRBD1	TRBV20-1	.	TRBJ1-5	TGCAGTGCAGAGAGTACAGGGGGCCAGAGCAATCAGCCCCAGCATTTT	CSAESTGGQSNQPQHF
.	TRBV12-5	few	TRBJ1-5	TGTGCTAGTGGTTACTTCCCGGGAGATCAGCCCCAGCATTTT	CASGYFPGDQPQHF